This T cell receptor beta chain appears in the sequencing data of a study of control samples from healthy donors and cancer patients. Germline-derived CDR1 and CDR2 are SSHAT and FNYEAQ (reference sequence). The CDR3 runs to 17 residues. A remark on this clone: The junction differs from germline at one of its ends, possibly a read error.

Sequencing used immunoSEQ multiplex PCR; TCRdb keeps in-frame clones, though not all of them. The table has under 150,000 clones, 70% to 90% seen once; the top ten hold about 2.7%. What was sequenced was blood. This chain joins TRBV7-7 and TRBJ2-2, with 8 positions matching TRBD2. This TCR came from a man aged 60 to 69 in good health. This CDR3 is CASSSWFAGGNTGELFF. The CDR3 DNA sequence: TGTGCTAGCAGCTCCTGGTTTGCGGGGGGGAACACCGGGGAGCTGTTTTTT.